Sequencing of this T cell receptor (beta chain) was carried out in a study of blood T cell repertoires in COVID-19. Per the authors' pipeline: Amplified reference gene primers provided the basis for estimating nucleated cell counts. Sequencing was performed with immunoSEQ multiplex PCR; in TCRdb, only in-frame clones are kept and a portion is missing. V and J calls and clone size are those listed in that table; D and trimming were worked out from the DNA. The sample lists some 130,000 clones, around 81% occurring once. Looked up from germline, CDR1 is SGDLS and CDR2 is YYNGEE. Trimming took off 4 bases at V and 4 bases at J, with 12 bases between the two ends. The CDR3 spans 15 residues.

V and J are TRBV9 and TRBJ1-6; D is unresolved. The sample comprised peripheral blood. This receptor was identified in a woman aged 55 to 70 with active or convalescent COVID-19. CDR3 residues: CASSPSESYNSPLHF. CDR3 nucleotides: TGTGCCAGCAGCCCCAGCGAGAGTTATAATTCACCCCTCCACTTT. Full variable domain (outside the CDR3, taken from reference TRBV9 and TRBJ1-6): DSGVTQTPKHLITATGQRVTLRCSPRSGDLSVYWYQQSLDQGLQFLIQYYNGEERAKGNILERFSAQQFPDLHSELNLSSLELGDSALYFCASSPSESYNSPLHFGNGTRLTVT.